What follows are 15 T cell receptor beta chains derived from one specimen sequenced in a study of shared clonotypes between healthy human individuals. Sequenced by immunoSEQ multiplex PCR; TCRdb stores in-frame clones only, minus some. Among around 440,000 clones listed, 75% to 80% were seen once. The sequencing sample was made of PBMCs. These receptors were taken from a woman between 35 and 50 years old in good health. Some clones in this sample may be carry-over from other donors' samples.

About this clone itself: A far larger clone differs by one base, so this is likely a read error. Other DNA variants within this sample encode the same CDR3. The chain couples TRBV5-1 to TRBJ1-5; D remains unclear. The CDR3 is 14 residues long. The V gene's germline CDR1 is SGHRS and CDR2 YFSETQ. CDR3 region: CASSFGGYNQPQHF. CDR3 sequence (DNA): TGCGCCAGCAGCTTCGGAGGGTATAATCAGCCCCAACATTTT.

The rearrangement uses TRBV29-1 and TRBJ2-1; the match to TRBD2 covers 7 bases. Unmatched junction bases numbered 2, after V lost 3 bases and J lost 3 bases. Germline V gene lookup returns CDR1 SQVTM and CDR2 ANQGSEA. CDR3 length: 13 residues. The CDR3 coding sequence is TGCAGCGTTGAGGCGGGAGTCTACAATGAGCAGTTCTTC. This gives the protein CSVEAGVYNEQFF.

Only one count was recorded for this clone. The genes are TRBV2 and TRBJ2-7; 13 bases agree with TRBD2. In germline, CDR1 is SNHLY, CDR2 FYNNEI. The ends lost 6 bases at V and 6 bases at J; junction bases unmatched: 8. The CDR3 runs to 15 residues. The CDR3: CASRKGLAGVVEQYF. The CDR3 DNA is TGTGCCAGCAGAAAAGGACTAGCGGGAGTCGTCGAGCAGTACTTC. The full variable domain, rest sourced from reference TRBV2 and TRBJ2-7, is EPEVTQTPSHQVTQMGQEVILRCVPISNHLYFYWYRQILGQKVEFLVSFYNNEISEKSEIFDDQFSVERPDGSNFTLKIRSTKLEDSAMYFCASRKGLAGVVEQYFGPGTRLTVT.

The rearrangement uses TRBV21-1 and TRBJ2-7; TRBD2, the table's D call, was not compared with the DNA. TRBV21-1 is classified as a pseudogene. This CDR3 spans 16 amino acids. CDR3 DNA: TGTGCCAGCAGCAAAATTCCGCGGGAGCCGGACTACGAGCAGTACTTC. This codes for CASSKIPREPDYEQYF.

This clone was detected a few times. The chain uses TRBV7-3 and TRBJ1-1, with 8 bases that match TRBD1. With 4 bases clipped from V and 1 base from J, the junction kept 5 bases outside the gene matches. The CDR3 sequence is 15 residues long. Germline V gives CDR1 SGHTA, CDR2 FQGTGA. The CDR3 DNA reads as TGTGCCAGCAGCTCGACAGGGGAAAGGAACACTGAAGCTTTCTTT. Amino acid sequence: CASSSTGERNTEAFF. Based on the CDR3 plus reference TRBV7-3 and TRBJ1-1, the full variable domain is GAGVSQTPSNKVTEKGKYVELRCDPISGHTALYWYRQSLGQGPEFLIYFQGTGAADDSGLPNDRFFAVRPEGSVSTLKIQRTERGDSAVYLCASSSTGERNTEAFFGQGTRLTVV.

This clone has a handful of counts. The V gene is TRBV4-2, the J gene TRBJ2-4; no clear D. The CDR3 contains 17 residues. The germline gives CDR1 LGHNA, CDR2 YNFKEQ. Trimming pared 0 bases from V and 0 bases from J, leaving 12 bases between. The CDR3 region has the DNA TGTGCCAGCAGCCAAGAACCCCTGACATTAGCCAAAAACATTCAGTACTTC. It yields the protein CASSQEPLTLAKNIQYF.

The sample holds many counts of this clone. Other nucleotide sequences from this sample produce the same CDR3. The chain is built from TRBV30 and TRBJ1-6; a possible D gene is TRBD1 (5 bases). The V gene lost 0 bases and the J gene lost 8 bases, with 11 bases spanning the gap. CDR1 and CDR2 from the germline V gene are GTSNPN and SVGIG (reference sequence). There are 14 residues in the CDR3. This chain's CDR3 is CAWSVHGGDSPLHF. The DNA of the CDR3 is TGTGCCTGGAGTGTACATGGGGGGGATTCACCCCTCCACTTT.

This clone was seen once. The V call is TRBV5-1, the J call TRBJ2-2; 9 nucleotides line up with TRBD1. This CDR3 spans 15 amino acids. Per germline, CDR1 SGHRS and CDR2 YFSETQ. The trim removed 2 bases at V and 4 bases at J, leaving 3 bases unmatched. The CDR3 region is CASSLSQGATGELFF. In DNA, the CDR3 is TGCGCCAGCAGCTTATCACAGGGGGCCACCGGGGAGCTGTTTTTT.

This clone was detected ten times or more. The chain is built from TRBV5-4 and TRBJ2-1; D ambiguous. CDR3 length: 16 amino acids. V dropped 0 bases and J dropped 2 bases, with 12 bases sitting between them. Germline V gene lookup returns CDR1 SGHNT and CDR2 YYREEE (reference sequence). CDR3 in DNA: TGTGCCAGCAGCTTGGATCCCGCCTCGCCCTACAATGAGCAGTTCTTC. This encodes CASSLDPASPYNEQFF.

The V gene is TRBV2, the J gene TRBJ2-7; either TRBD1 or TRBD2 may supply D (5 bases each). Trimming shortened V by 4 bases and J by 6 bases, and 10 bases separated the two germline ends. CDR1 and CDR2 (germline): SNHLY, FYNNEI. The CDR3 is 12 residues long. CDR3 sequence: CASSGSGTEQYF. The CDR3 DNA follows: TGTGCCAGCAGTGGTTCTGGGACCGAGCAGTACTTC.

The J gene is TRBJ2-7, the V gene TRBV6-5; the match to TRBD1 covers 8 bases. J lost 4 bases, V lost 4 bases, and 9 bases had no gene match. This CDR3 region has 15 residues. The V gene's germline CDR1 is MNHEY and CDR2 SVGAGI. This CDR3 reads CASSLYQGALYEQYF. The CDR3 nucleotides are TGTGCCAGCAGTTTGTATCAGGGGGCTTTGTACGAGCAGTACTTC.

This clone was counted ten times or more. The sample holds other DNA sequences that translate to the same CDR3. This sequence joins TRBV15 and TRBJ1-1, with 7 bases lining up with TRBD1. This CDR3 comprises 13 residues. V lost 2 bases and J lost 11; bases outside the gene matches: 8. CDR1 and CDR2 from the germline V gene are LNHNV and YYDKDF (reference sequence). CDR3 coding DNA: TGTGCCACCAGCAGAACCACCCTCAGGGGGGCTTTCTTT. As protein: CATSRTTLRGAFF.

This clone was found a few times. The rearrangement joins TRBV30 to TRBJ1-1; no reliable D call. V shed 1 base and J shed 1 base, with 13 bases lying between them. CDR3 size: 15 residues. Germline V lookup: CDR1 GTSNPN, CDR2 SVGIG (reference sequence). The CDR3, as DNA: TGTGCCTGGAGTGCGGGCCCACTTGGGAACACTGAAGCTTTCTTT. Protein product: CAWSAGPLGNTEAFF.

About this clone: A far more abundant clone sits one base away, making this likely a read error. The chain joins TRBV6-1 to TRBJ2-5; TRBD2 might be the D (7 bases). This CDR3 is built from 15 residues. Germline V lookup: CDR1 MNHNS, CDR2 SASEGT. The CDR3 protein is CASGEAEGGLGTQYF. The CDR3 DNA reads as TGTGCCAGCGGTGAAGCGGAGGGGGGGTTAGGGACCCAGTACTTC.

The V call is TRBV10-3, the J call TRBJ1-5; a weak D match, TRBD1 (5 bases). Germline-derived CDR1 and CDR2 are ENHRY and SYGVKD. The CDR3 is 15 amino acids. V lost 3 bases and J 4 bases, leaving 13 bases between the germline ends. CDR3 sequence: CAISDPGNVNQPQHF. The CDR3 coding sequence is TGTGCCATCAGTGATCCAGGGAACGTAAATCAGCCCCAGCATTTT.